What follows are 7 T cell receptor beta chains derived from one specimen sequenced in a study of cytomegalovirus exposure and HLA in healthy donors. The primer mix had 60 Vbeta and 13 Jbeta primers. Here immunoSEQ multiplex PCR was the method, and the copy in TCRdb shows in-frame clones only, minus some. There are more than 90,000 clones in the sample; roughly four fifths occur only once, and about 0.53% lies in the top ten. The specimen was PBMCs. These TCRs come from a man aged 25-45 years in good health and CMV-seronegative.

The V and J genes are TRBV27 and TRBJ1-1; the match to TRBD1 covers 11 bases. The CDR3 spans 15 residues. CDR1 and CDR2 from the germline V gene are MNHEY and SMNVEV (reference sequence). V trimming: 0 bases; J trimming: 4 bases; junction bases outside the gene matches: 1. CDR3 nucleotide sequence: TGTGCCAGCAGTTTATCGGGGACAGGGGGCACTGAAGCTTTCTTT. This codes for CASSLSGTGGTEAFF.

V and J are TRBV14 and TRBJ1-1; 7 nucleotides match TRBD1. CDR3 length: 13 amino acids. Germline V lookup: CDR1 SGHDN, CDR2 FVKESK. The ends lost 0 bases at V and 7 bases at J; junction bases unmatched: 2. CDR3 sequence (DNA): TGTGCCAGCAGCCAAGAGGGACAGTATGAAGCTTTCTTT. Translation gives CASSQEGQYEAFF. The entire variable domain, with the rest obtained from reference TRBV14 and TRBJ1-1, is as follows: EAGVTQFPSHSVIEKGQTVTLRCDPISGHDNLYWYRRVMGKEIKFLLHFVKESKQDESGMPNNRFLAERTGGTYSTLKVQPAELEDSGVYFCASSQEGQYEAFFGQGTRLTVV.

The V gene is TRBV5-1, the J gene TRBJ2-7, with 13 bases matching TRBD2. The CDR3 is 15 amino acids. V lost 4 bases to trimming and J lost 2 bases; unmatched junction nucleotides: 3. From germline, CDR1 is SGHRS and CDR2 YFSETQ. The CDR3 reads CASSHTSGGAYEQYF. The CDR3 region has the DNA TGCGCCAGCAGCCATACTAGCGGGGGGGCCTACGAGCAGTACTTC.

The chain joins TRBV6-6 to TRBJ1-6; D is perhaps TRBD1 (6 bases). The CDR3 runs to 15 residues. The V gene's germline CDR1 is MNHNY and CDR2 SVGAGI (reference sequence). Between the trimmed V and J ends, which lost 0 bases and 7 bases, there was a span of 10 bases. DNA of the CDR3: TGTGCCAGCAGTTACTCAGGGGGTTGGAATTCACCCCTCCACTTT. It specifies CASSYSGGWNSPLHF.

The CDR3 nucleotides read TGTGCCAGCAGCTTAGTCAACCAAGAGACCCAGTACTTC. Protein product: CASSLVNQETQYF. V gene TRBV13 combines with J gene TRBJ2-5; D is undetermined. V shed 1 base and J shed 0 bases, with 3 bases lying between them. The germline V gene has CDR1 PRHDT and CDR2 FYEKMQ (reference sequence). The CDR3 spans 13 residues.

V gene TRBV6-6 combines with J gene TRBJ1-2; 8 bases fit TRBD1. The germline CDR1 and CDR2 sequences are MNHNY and SVGAGI (reference sequence). The CDR3 totals 16 residues. V lost 2 bases to trimming and J lost 2 bases; unmatched junction nucleotides: 7. The CDR3 sequence is CASSYDPRQGNYGYTF. The CDR3 nucleotides read TGTGCCAGCAGTTACGACCCCCGACAGGGGAACTATGGCTACACCTTC.

This clone is a singleton in its sample. V and J are TRBV19 and TRBJ1-1, with a possible D match to TRBD1 (5 bases). V dropped 7 bases and J dropped 0 bases, with 12 bases sitting between them. From germline, CDR1 is LNHDA and CDR2 SQIVND (reference sequence). CDR3 length: 14 amino acids. This CDR3 reads CASKGRGLNTEAFF. For the CDR3, the DNA is TGTGCCAGTAAAGGTCGGGGGTTGAACACTGAAGCTTTCTTT.